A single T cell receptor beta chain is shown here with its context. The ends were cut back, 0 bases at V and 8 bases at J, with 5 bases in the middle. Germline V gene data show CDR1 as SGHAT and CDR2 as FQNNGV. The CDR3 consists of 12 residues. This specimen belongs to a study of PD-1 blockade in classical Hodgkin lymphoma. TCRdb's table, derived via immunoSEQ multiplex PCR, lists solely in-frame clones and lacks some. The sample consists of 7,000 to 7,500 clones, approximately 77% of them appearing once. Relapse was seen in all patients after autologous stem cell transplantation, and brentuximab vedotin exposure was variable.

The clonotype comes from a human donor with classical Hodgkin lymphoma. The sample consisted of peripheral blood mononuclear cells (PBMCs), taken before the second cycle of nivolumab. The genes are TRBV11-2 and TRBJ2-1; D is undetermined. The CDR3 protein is CASSLDMDEQFF. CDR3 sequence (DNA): TGTGCCAGCAGCTTAGATATGGATGAGCAGTTCTTC.